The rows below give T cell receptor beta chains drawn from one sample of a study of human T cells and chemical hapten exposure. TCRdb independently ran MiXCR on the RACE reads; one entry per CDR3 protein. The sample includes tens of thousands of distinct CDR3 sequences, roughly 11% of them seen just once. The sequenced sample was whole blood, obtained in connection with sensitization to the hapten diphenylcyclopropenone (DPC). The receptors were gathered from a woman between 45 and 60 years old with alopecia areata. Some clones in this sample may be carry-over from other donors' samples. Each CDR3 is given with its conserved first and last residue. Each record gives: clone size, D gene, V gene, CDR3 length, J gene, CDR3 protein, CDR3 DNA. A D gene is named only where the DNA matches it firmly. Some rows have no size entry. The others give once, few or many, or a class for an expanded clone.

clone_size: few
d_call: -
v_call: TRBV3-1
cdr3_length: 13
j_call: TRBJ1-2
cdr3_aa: CASSQVGADGYTF
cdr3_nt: TGTGCCAGCAGCCAAGTGGGGGCGGATGGCTACACCTTC

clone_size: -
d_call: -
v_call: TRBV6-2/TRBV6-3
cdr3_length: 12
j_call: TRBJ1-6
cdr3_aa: CASSPQWSPLHF
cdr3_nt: TGTGCCAGCAGCCCGCAGTGGTCACCCCTCCACTTT

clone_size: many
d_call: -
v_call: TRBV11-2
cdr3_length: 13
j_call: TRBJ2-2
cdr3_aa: CASSAFLTGELFF
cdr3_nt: TGTGCCAGCAGCGCGTTTTTAACCGGGGAGCTGTTTTTT

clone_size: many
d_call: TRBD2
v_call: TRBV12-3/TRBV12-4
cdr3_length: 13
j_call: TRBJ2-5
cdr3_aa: CASSTSGEETQYF
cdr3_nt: TGTGCCAGCAGTACTAGCGGGGAAGAGACCCAGTACTTC

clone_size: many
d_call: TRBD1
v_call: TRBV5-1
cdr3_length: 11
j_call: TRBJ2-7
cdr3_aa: CASSRDRGQYF
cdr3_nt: TGCGCCAGCAGCCGCGACAGGGGGCAGTACTTC

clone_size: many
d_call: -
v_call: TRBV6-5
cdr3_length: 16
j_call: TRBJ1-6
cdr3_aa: CASSWAGGRYNSPLHF
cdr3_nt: TGTGCCAGCAGTTGGGCTGGGGGCAGGTATAATTCACCCCTCCACTTT

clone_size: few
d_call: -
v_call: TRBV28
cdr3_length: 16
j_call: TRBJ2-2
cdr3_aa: CASIHQRGWSTGELFF
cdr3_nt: TGTGCCAGCATCCACCAGAGGGGTTGGAGTACCGGGGAGCTGTTTTTT

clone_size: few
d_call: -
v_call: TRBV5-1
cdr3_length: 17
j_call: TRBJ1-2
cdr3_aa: CASSLGSLDRANYGYTF
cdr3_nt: TGCGCCAGCAGCTTGGGTTCCCTTGACAGAGCTAACTATGGCTACACCTTC

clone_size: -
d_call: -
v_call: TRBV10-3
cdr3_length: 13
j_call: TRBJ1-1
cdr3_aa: CAITLQGNTEAFF
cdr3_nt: TGTGCCATCACCCTACAGGGTAACACTGAAGCTTTCTTT

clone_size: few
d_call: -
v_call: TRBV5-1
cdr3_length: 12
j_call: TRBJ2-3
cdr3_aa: CASSLFLQIQYF
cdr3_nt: TGCGCCAGCAGCTTATTCTTACAGATCCAGTATTTT

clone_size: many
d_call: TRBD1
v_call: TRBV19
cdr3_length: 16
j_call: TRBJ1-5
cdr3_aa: CASSPQDRGGNQPQHF
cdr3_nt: TGTGCCAGTAGTCCACAGGACAGGGGAGGCAATCAGCCCCAGCATTTT

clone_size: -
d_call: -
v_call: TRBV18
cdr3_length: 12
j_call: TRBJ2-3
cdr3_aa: CASSEAVGTQYF
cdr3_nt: TGTGCCAGCTCGGAGGCTGTTGGGACGCAGTATTTT

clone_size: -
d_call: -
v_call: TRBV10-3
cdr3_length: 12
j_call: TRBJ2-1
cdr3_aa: CAIGQTYNEQFF
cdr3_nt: TGTGCCATCGGACAGACCTACAATGAGCAGTTCTTC

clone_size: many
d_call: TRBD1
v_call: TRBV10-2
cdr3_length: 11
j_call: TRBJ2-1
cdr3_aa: CASSSGTVQFF
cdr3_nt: TGCGCCAGCAGCTCCGGGACAGTGCAGTTCTTC

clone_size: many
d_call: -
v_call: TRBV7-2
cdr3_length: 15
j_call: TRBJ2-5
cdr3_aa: CASSSPSTGLVTQYF
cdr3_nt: TGTGCCAGCAGCTCTCCCTCCACAGGGTTGGTGACCCAGTACTTC

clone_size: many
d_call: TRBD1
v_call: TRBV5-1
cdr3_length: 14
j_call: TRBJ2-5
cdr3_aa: CASMPGGLQETQYF
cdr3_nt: TGCGCCAGCATGCCAGGGGGCTTACAAGAGACCCAGTACTTC

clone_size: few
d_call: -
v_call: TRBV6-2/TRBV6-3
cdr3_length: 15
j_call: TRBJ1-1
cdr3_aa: CASSSHRDTNTEAFF
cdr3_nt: TGTGCCAGCAGTTCCCACCGGGATACGAACACTGAAGCTTTCTTT

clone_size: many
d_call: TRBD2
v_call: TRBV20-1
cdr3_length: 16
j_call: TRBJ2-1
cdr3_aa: CSALHRARTSGDEQFF
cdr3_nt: TGCAGTGCTCTTCACAGGGCCCGGACTAGCGGGGATGAGCAGTTCTTC

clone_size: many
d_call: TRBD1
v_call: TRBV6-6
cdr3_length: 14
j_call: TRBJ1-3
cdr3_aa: CASRPGGTGNTIYF
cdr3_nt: TGTGCCAGCAGGCCAGGGGGGACTGGAAACACCATATATTTT